Presented here are 31 T cell receptor beta chains from one specimen sequenced in a study of T cell responses to AZD1222 COVID-19 vaccine. Clones were read by immunoSEQ multiplex PCR, and TCRdb kept only the in-frame ones, dropping some. Altogether fewer than 120,000 clones are present, around 92% being singletons, with the ten largest covering roughly 7%. Sample: peripheral blood, taken on day 0 of AZD1222 vaccination. Receptors were obtained from an adult in good health.

The CDR3 loop reads CASTRTGTGNEKLFF. The CDR3 coding sequence is TGTGCCAGCACCCGGACCGGGACAGGGAATGAAAAACTGTTTTTT. This chain joins TRBV5-6 and TRBJ1-4; the match to TRBD1 covers 9 bases. J lost 5 bases, V lost 6 bases, and 8 bases had no gene match. CDR3 length equals 15 residues. CDR1 SGHDT and CDR2 YYEEEE come from the germline V gene.

J is TRBJ1-1 and V is TRBV23-1; D ambiguous. TRBV23-1 is designated an ORF whose function remains uncertain. The V and J ends lost 6 bases and 5 bases respectively, with 22 bases between them. This CDR3 region has 16 residues. The CDR3 bases are TGCGCCAGCAGCCCCCTCAGGAGCAGAACGTTGACTGAAGCTTTCTTT. It translates to CASSPLRSRTLTEAFF.

The genes are TRBV5-8 and TRBJ1-1, with unresolved D. The CDR3 extends over 16 amino acids. The ends were cut back, 0 bases at V and 1 base at J, with 13 bases in the middle. Germline V gives CDR1 SGHTS, CDR2 YDEGEE. CDR3 nucleotide sequence: TGTGCCAGCAGCTTGGGGCGGCCCGCCGGGAACACTGAAGCTTTCTTT. Translation gives CASSLGRPAGNTEAFF.

The gene calls are TRBV19 and TRBJ1-6, with 7 bases aligning to TRBD1. The CDR3 is made up of 12 amino acids. In germline, CDR1 is LNHDA, CDR2 SQIVND (reference sequence). Trimming at V came to 7 bases and at J to 10 bases, leaving 4 bases not matched to a gene. This CDR3 reads CASNTGESPLHF. The CDR3 DNA is TGTGCCAGTAATACAGGGGAATCACCCCTCCACTTT.

The genes are TRBV27 and TRBJ1-1; a weak D match, TRBD1 (5 bases). V shed 2 bases and J shed 6 bases, with 19 bases lying between them. Germline loops: CDR1 MNHEY, CDR2 SMNVEV (reference sequence). This CDR3 has 16 amino acids. CDR3 sequence reads: CASSLMGTGPAAEAFF. CDR3 coding DNA: TGTGCCAGCAGTTTAATGGGCACAGGACCAGCTGCTGAAGCTTTCTTT.

J is TRBJ1-4 and V is TRBV5-1; D is ambiguous. Germline lookup yields CDR1 SGHRS and CDR2 YFSETQ. The CDR3 runs 14 residues. The ends were cut back, 1 base at V and 3 bases at J, with 7 bases in the middle. The CDR3 bases are TGCGCCAGCAGCTTGAGCTTCGCTAATGAAAAACTGTTTTTT. This codes for CASSLSFANEKLFF.

The chain recombines TRBV19 with TRBJ2-7; no reliable D call. The germline V gene has CDR1 LNHDA and CDR2 SQIVND (reference sequence). Trimming left V 5 bases short and J 0 bases short, with 8 bases between. CDR3 length: 13 residues. The CDR3 DNA reads TGTGCCAGTAGTGCCGGGCGCTCCTACGAGCAGTACTTC. It codes for CASSAGRSYEQYF.

The gene calls are TRBV5-5 and TRBJ1-2, with D uncertain. V was shortened by 2 bases and J by 9 bases, with 8 bases between the two germline ends. The CDR3 sequence is 11 residues long. Germline-derived CDR1 and CDR2 are SGHKS and YYEKEE (reference sequence). The CDR3 here is CASSFSGSYTF. The CDR3 coding sequence is TGTGCCAGCAGCTTCTCCGGCAGCTACACCTTC.

V usage is TRBV9 and J usage is TRBJ2-2, with a tentative D call TRBD2 (6 bases). This CDR3 is 15 amino acids long. Germline CDR1 is SGDLS and CDR2 is YYNGEE. Between the trimmed V and J ends, which lost 4 bases and 9 bases, there was a span of 19 bases. This chain's CDR3 is CASSSSGLHERELFF. The DNA of the CDR3 is TGTGCCAGCAGCTCATCGGGACTCCATGAGCGGGAGCTGTTTTTT.

The chain employs TRBV12-3 or TRBV12-4 and TRBJ2-1, with D uncertain. The CDR3 length is 13 residues. Trimming left V 2 bases short and J 3 bases short, with 5 bases between. The CDR3 here is CASSLRRYNEQFF. DNA for the CDR3: TGTGCCAGCAGTTTACGCCGCTACAATGAGCAGTTCTTC.

The chain couples TRBV10-1 to TRBJ1-4, with unresolved D. The CDR3 has 13 residues. Germline V gene lookup returns CDR1 WNHNN and CDR2 SYGVQD (reference sequence). Trimming took off 8 bases at V and 9 bases at J, with 16 bases between the two ends. The CDR3 region is CASSTDFRKKLFF. CDR3 DNA: TGCGCCAGCTCGACGGACTTCCGTAAAAAACTGTTTTTT.

V gene TRBV3-1 (or the pseudogene TRBV3-2) combines with J gene TRBJ1-2; D may be TRBD1 (5 bases). Germline CDR1 reads LGHDT; CDR2 reads YNNKEL (reference sequence). The CDR3 runs 15 residues. Trimming pared 0 bases from V and 7 bases from J, leaving 15 bases between. CDR3 sequence: CASSQEGQGLGGYTF. The DNA of the CDR3 is TGTGCCAGCAGCCAAGAAGGGCAGGGTCTCGGTGGCTACACCTTC.

V usage is TRBV7-2 and J usage is TRBJ2-3; tentatively, D is TRBD2 (5 bases). The CDR3 has 13 residues. Trimming pared 6 bases from V and 5 bases from J, leaving 12 bases between. CDR1 and CDR2 (germline): SGHTA, FQGNSA. Here the CDR3 DNA reads TGTGCCAGCAGTTTCGCTCGGGGAGATACGCAGTATTTT. Translating it yields CASSFARGDTQYF.

This chain uses TRBV15 with TRBJ2-7; 9 bases are a match to TRBD1. The CDR3 runs to 15 residues. Germline V gives CDR1 LNHNV, CDR2 YYDKDF (reference sequence). The junction had 9 bases not matched to a gene; V was cut back by 2 bases and J by 7 bases. CDR3 loop: CATSRSWTGDGEQYF. The CDR3 region has the DNA TGTGCCACCAGCAGATCCTGGACAGGGGACGGGGAGCAGTACTTC. Together with reference TRBV15 and TRBJ2-7, the CDR3 gives the full variable domain: DAMVIQNPRYQVTQFGKPVTLSCSQTLNHNVMYWYQQKSSQAPKLLFHYYDKDFNNEADTPDNFQSRRPNTSFCFLDIRSPGLGDTAMYLCATSRSWTGDGEQYFGPGTRLTVT.

The chain couples TRBV19 to TRBJ1-1; 9 positions match TRBD1. The CDR3 contains 15 residues. Germline V gene sequence: CDR1 LNHDA, CDR2 SQIVND (reference sequence). J gave up 5 bases and V 5 bases, and 9 bases lay outside the gene matches. The CDR3 protein is CASSDPGQGKTEAFF. The DNA of the CDR3 is TGTGCCAGTAGTGATCCGGGACAGGGAAAAACTGAAGCTTTCTTT.

The gene calls are TRBV11-3 and TRBJ1-3, with 7 bases that match TRBD1. The CDR3 covers 15 residues. With V trimmed by 2 bases and J by 4 bases, 5 bases remained unmatched. Germline lookup yields CDR1 SGHNT and CDR2 YENEEA. In DNA form, the CDR3 reads TGTGCCAGCAGCTTAACAGGGGCATCGGGAAACACCATATATTTT. It is translated as CASSLTGASGNTIYF.

This chain connects TRBV19 to TRBJ2-1; D is unclear. Germline CDR1 LNHDA, CDR2 SQIVND (reference sequence). The CDR3 extends over 11 amino acids. The V end lost 8 bases, the J end lost 4 bases, and 6 bases lay between the germline ends. As DNA, the CDR3 is TGTGCCAGTTCCCTATACAATGAGCAGTTCTTC. Translating gives CASSLYNEQFF.

The chain links TRBV2 to TRBJ1-5; 9 nucleotides line up with TRBD1. Germline V gene lookup returns CDR1 SNHLY and CDR2 FYNNEI. Losses at the gene ends were 3 bases for V and 5 bases for J; bases not matched to a gene: 5. The CDR3 extends over 15 amino acids. The CDR3 DNA reads TGTGCCAGCAGTGAGACAGGGGGTGGGTATCAGCCCCAGCATTTT. Its translation is CASSETGGGYQPQHF.

The V gene is TRBV28, the J gene TRBJ2-7; no clear D. This CDR3 is built from 10 residues. The germline gives CDR1 MDHEN, CDR2 SYDVKM. Trimming removed 11 bases at V and 4 bases at J, with 9 bases between. The DNA for the CDR3 is TGTGCCGCCCGCGCATACGAGCAGTACTTC. This codes for CAARAYEQYF.

The V gene is TRBV28, the J gene TRBJ1-5; D gene uncertain. Trimming cost V 6 bases and J 7 bases, with 13 bases left between them. There are 13 residues in the CDR3. Germline V gives CDR1 MDHEN, CDR2 SYDVKM. The CDR3 sequence: CASRIGGVQPQHF. CDR3 DNA: TGTGCCAGCAGGATCGGTGGGGTCCAGCCCCAGCATTTT.

The chain uses TRBV3-1 (or the pseudogene TRBV3-2) and TRBJ2-3, with a weak D call TRBD1 (6 bases). The CDR3 is 15 amino acids. Trimming shortened V by 6 bases and J by 8 bases, and 21 bases separated the two germline ends. CDR1 and CDR2 (germline): LGHDT, YNNKEL (reference sequence). Here the CDR3 reads CASRPGPGDVGTQYF. The CDR3 DNA reads as TGTGCCAGCAGACCCGGTCCAGGGGACGTCGGTACGCAGTATTTT.

J is TRBJ2-2 and V is TRBV6-5; D call uncertain. Trimming removed 6 bases from V and 7 bases from J, with 9 bases in between. Germline V gene lookup returns CDR1 MNHEY and CDR2 SVGAGI. The CDR3 runs to 12 residues. CDR3: CASRQFIGELFF. The CDR3 DNA is TGTGCCAGCAGACAGTTTATCGGGGAGCTGTTTTTT.

The rearrangement links TRBV5-5 to TRBJ1-6; no reliable D call. Germline V gene sequence: CDR1 SGHKS, CDR2 YYEKEE (reference sequence). Trimming shortened V by 0 bases and J by 3 bases, and 10 bases separated the two germline ends. The length of the CDR3 is 16 residues. CDR3 loop: CASSLVISLYNSPLHF. CDR3 nucleotide sequence: TGTGCCAGCAGCTTGGTGATAAGTCTCTATAATTCACCCCTCCACTTT. Using reference TRBV5-5 and TRBJ1-6 for the parts outside the CDR3, the full variable domain is DAGVTQSPTHLIKTRGQQVTLRCSPISGHKSVSWYQQVLGQGPQFIFQYYEKEERGRGNFPDRFSARQFPNYSSELNVNALLLGDSALYLCASSLVISLYNSPLHFGNGTRLTVT.

This clone was detected once. This chain links TRBV28 with TRBJ1-2; D is ambiguous. Trimming left V 2 bases short and J 2 bases short, with 3 bases between. The CDR3 contains 12 residues. CDR1 is MDHEN, CDR2 SYDVKM, per germline. This chain's CDR3 is CASSLENYGYTF. CDR3 DNA sequence: TGTGCCAGCAGTTTAGAGAACTATGGCTACACCTTC.

CDR3 in amino acids: CASSSDLSGGANVLTF. The CDR3 DNA sequence: TGTGCCAGCAGCTCTGACCTGTCTGGTGGGGCCAACGTCCTGACTTTC. V and J are TRBV5-4 and TRBJ2-6; D not certain. Per the germline V gene, CDR1 is SGHNT and CDR2 is YYREEE (reference sequence). V was cut by 3 bases and J by 3 bases, with 13 bases left in between. CDR3 size: 16 residues.

The V gene is TRBV6-2 or TRBV6-3, the J gene TRBJ1-2; tentative D call: TRBD1 (5 bases). With 0 bases removed from V and 2 bases from J, the gap between germline ends came to 10 bases. Germline V gene sequence: CDR1 MNHEY, CDR2 SVGEGT. The CDR3 contains 15 residues. CDR3 coding DNA: TGTGCCAGCAGTTACTCGGGGCGGCGGAACTATGGCTACACCTTC. This translates into CASSYSGRRNYGYTF.

This clone was detected a few times. This sequence joins TRBV28 and TRBJ2-7; perhaps TRBD1 as D (6 bases). CDR1 and CDR2 from the germline V gene are MDHEN and SYDVKM. This CDR3 has 15 amino acids. Deletions cut 6 bases from V and 0 bases from J, with 15 bases between. The CDR3 nucleotides are TGTGCCAGCAGACGCGACAGGACCATCTCCTACGAGCAGTACTTC. It encodes CASRRDRTISYEQYF.

This clone occurred once. The V gene is TRBV2, the J gene TRBJ1-2, with TRBD1 matching over 7 bases. V lost 4 bases, J lost 0 bases, and 2 bases stayed unmatched. CDR1 is SNHLY and CDR2 is FYNNEI in the germline V gene. CDR3 length: 14 amino acids. In nucleotides, the CDR3 is TGTGCCAGCAGTGGGACAGGCTCTAACTATGGCTACACCTTC. Residues: CASSGTGSNYGYTF.

This clone appeared a single time. The chain combines TRBV7-9 with TRBJ1-5; perhaps TRBD1 as D (5 bases). In germline, CDR1 is SEHNR, CDR2 FQNEAQ (reference sequence). V lost 1 base to trimming and J lost 6 bases, with 7 bases between them. This CDR3 comprises 13 residues. CDR3 region: CASSLEGVQPQHF. As DNA, the CDR3 is TGTGCCAGCAGCTTAGAAGGGGTTCAGCCCCAGCATTTT. The entire variable domain, with the rest obtained from reference TRBV7-9 and TRBJ1-5, is as follows: DTGVSQNPRHKITKRGQNVTFRCDPISEHNRLYWYRQTLGQGPEFLTYFQNEAQLEKSRLLSDRFSAERPKGSFSTLEIQRTEQGDSAMYLCASSLEGVQPQHFGDGTRLSIL.

The V and J genes are TRBV6-5 and TRBJ1-2; tentative D call: TRBD1 (5 bases). The CDR3 loop spans 15 amino acids. Between the trimmed V and J ends, which lost 2 bases and 4 bases, there was a span of 14 bases. Germline-derived CDR1 and CDR2 are MNHEY and SVGAGI. The CDR3 loop is CASSYTTGSPYGYTF. DNA for the CDR3: TGTGCCAGCAGTTACACCACAGGATCTCCCTATGGCTACACCTTC.

This clone was detected a few times. V gene TRBV6-1 combines with J gene TRBJ1-6; D is ambiguous. The CDR3 has 16 amino acids. Trimming stripped 4 bases from V and 0 bases from J, with 10 bases between. Germline-derived CDR1 and CDR2 are MNHNS and SASEGT. The CDR3 DNA follows: TGTGCCAGCAGTGGGGAGGTGAGCTCCTATAATTCACCCCTCCACTTT. It is translated as CASSGEVSSYNSPLHF.